What follows are 7 T cell receptor beta chains derived from one specimen sequenced in a study of early stage breast cancer tumors. The data were produced by immunoSEQ multiplex PCR, yet TCRdb's version contains in-frame clones alone and is incomplete. The table includes tens of thousands of clones, 80% to 95% detected once. Sequencing input: blood. These receptor sequences come from a person aged 70 to 79 with breast cancer.

The chain combines TRBV4-1 with TRBJ2-2, with D unclear. Trimming shortened V by 3 bases and J by 5 bases, and 13 bases separated the two germline ends. The CDR3 length is 15 residues. Germline-derived CDR1 and CDR2 are MGHRA and YSYEKL. In nucleotides, the CDR3 is TGCGCCAGCAGCCATGCCCCCGGAGAGACCGGGGAGCTGTTTTTT. This codes for CASSHAPGETGELFF.

The rearrangement uses TRBV29-1 and TRBJ1-1; possibly TRBD1 for D (6 bases). Germline V gives CDR1 SQVTM, CDR2 ANQGSEA. V lost 5 bases and J 3 bases, leaving 7 bases between the germline ends. The CDR3 length is 11 residues. The CDR3 protein is CSVRTDTEAFF. CDR3 nucleotides: TGCAGCGTTAGGACAGACACTGAAGCTTTCTTT.

This chain links TRBV9 with TRBJ1-1, with a possible D match to TRBD1 (6 bases). CDR1 and CDR2 (germline): SGDLS, YYNGEE. Trimming shortened V by 4 bases and J by 0 bases, and 13 bases separated the two germline ends. The CDR3 has 15 amino acids. The CDR3 nucleotides read TGTGCCAGCAGCCAAGGGGGACACCTGAACACTGAAGCTTTCTTT. Amino acid sequence: CASSQGGHLNTEAFF.

The rearrangement uses TRBV14 and TRBJ2-6; D is unresolved. Looked up from germline, CDR1 is SGHDN and CDR2 is FVKESK. This CDR3 has 13 residues. V lost 2 bases to trimming and J lost 4 bases, with 3 bases between them. CDR3 DNA sequence: TGTGCCAGCAGCCAATCGGGGGCCAACGTCCTGACTTTC. It yields the protein CASSQSGANVLTF.

DNA for the CDR3: TGTGCCAGTAGTACCCTGGACAGGGGGGGAACTGAAGCTTTCTTT. Translated: CASSTLDRGGTEAFF. This chain joins TRBV19 and TRBJ1-1; 10 nucleotides align to TRBD1. Germline assignment: CDR1 LNHDA and CDR2 SQIVND (reference sequence). The CDR3 loop spans 15 amino acids. Losses at the gene ends were 4 bases for V and 5 bases for J; bases not matched to a gene: 7.

The chain joins TRBV9 to TRBJ1-3; a possible D gene is TRBD1 (6 bases). Per the germline V gene, CDR1 is SGDLS and CDR2 is YYNGEE. V dropped 3 bases and J dropped 0 bases, with 10 bases sitting between them. The CDR3 runs to 15 residues. In DNA form, the CDR3 reads TGTGCCAGCAGCGGAGGGACATACTCTGGAAACACCATATATTTT. As protein: CASSGGTYSGNTIYF.

This chain joins TRBV19 and TRBJ2-3, with D possibly being TRBD2 (5 bases). The CDR3 loop spans 14 amino acids. CDR1 is LNHDA and CDR2 is SQIVND in the germline V gene (reference sequence). The ends were cut back, 7 bases at V and 0 bases at J, with 11 bases in the middle. Here the CDR3 DNA reads TGTGCCAGTATGGTTACGGGGAGCACAGATACGCAGTATTTT. Translating gives CASMVTGSTDTQYF.